This entry is about one T cell receptor (beta chain). The sample is drawn from a study of OX40 agonist ivuxolimab in advanced cancers. Across the whole study: The study reported partial responses in three patients: one hepatocellular carcinoma, two cutaneous melanoma.

Sequencing used immunoSEQ multiplex PCR; TCRdb keeps in-frame clones, though not all of them. The sample has around 68,000 clones, 70% to 90% seen once. CDR1 KGHSH and CDR2 LQKENI come from the germline V gene. The CDR3 runs to 15 residues. With V trimmed by 3 bases and J by 1 base, 3 bases remained unmatched. V gene TRBV18 combines with J gene TRBJ2-5; 9 bases line up with TRBD1. Sequenced material: CD4+ or CD8+ T cells sorted from blood, taken in a trial of the OX40 agonist ivuxolimab. This TCR derives from an adult with an advanced solid tumor such as melanoma, head and neck, liver or kidney cancer. The CDR3 coding sequence is TGTGCCAGCTCACCCGGGACAGGGTTCCAAGAGACCCAGTACTTC. Translating gives CASSPGTGFQETQYF.